The 17 T cell receptor beta chains presented below share a single source sample, sequenced in a study of T cell responses to AZD1222 COVID-19 vaccine. Clones were sequenced by immunoSEQ multiplex PCR, and TCRdb holds only the in-frame ones, with some missing. The sample consists of 100,000 to 150,000 clones, roughly 89% of them appearing once. The sample consisted of peripheral blood, taken on day 0 of AZD1222 vaccination. All receptors come from an adult in good health.

This chain joins TRBV2 and TRBJ2-7; weak D call: TRBD2 (5 bases). V dropped 10 bases and J dropped 0 bases, with 13 bases sitting between them. The germline CDR1 and CDR2 sequences are SNHLY and FYNNEI. The CDR3 is 13 residues long. DNA of the CDR3: TGTGCCACGCTCGGGGAAGGCTCCTACGAGCAGTACTTC. Its protein is CATLGEGSYEQYF. Complete variable domain (other parts from reference TRBV2 and TRBJ2-7): EPEVTQTPSHQVTQMGQEVILRCVPISNHLYFYWYRQILGQKVEFLVSFYNNEISEKSEIFDDQFSVERPDGSNFTLKIRSTKLEDSAMYFCATLGEGSYEQYFGPGTRLTVT.

The CDR3 here is CASSPPKGTDTQYF. The CDR3 DNA is TGTGCCAGCTCACCTCCGAAGGGCACAGATACGCAGTATTTT. The chain carries TRBV18 and TRBJ2-3; D unclear. The CDR3 has 14 residues. CDR1 and CDR2 (germline): KGHSH, LQKENI. V was clipped by 3 bases and J by 1 base, with 8 bases between them.

The gene calls are TRBV7-9 and TRBJ2-3; D call uncertain. Germline loops: CDR1 SEHNR, CDR2 FQNEAQ (reference sequence). V was pared by 5 bases and J by 2 bases, with 14 bases between. This CDR3 has 15 residues. For the CDR3, the DNA is TGTGCCAGCAGCCCCACCCGGAAGGTCACAGATACGCAGTATTTT. Translating gives CASSPTRKVTDTQYF. Full variable domain (remainder filled in from reference TRBV7-9 and TRBJ2-3): DTGVSQNPRHKITKRGQNVTFRCDPISEHNRLYWYRQTLGQGPEFLTYFQNEAQLEKSRLLSDRFSAERPKGSFSTLEIQRTEQGDSAMYLCASSPTRKVTDTQYFGPGTRLTVL.

V and J are TRBV7-8 and TRBJ1-5; D ambiguous. Germline CDR1 and CDR2: SGHVS and FQNEAQ. V was pared by 6 bases and J by 4 bases, with 13 bases between. This CDR3 spans 14 amino acids. CDR3: CASSSRGVNQPQHF. As DNA, the CDR3 is TGTGCCAGCAGTTCCAGAGGAGTAAATCAGCCCCAGCATTTT.

The V call is TRBV10-3, the J call TRBJ1-1; perhaps TRBD1 as D (6 bases). CDR3 size: 12 residues. The germline gives CDR1 ENHRY, CDR2 SYGVKD. V lost 8 bases, J lost 6 bases, and 13 bases lay in between. CDR3 coding DNA: TGTGCCATCGGGACACTGACCTCTGAAGCTTTCTTT. It codes for CAIGTLTSEAFF.

The J gene is TRBJ1-1, the V gene TRBV6-2 or TRBV6-3, with 8 bases that match TRBD1. The germline gives CDR1 MNHEY, CDR2 SVGEGT. The CDR3 consists of 15 residues. J was trimmed by 4 bases and V by 1 base; bases with no gene match: 5. The CDR3 spells CASSYWRDRGTEAFF. CDR3 DNA: TGTGCCAGCAGTTACTGGAGAGACAGGGGCACTGAAGCTTTCTTT.

The chain combines TRBV6-6 with TRBJ1-5, with 7 bases lining up with TRBD1. The length of the CDR3 is 14 residues. The V and J ends lost 0 bases and 6 bases, in that order; junction bases with no gene match: 2. The germline CDR1 and CDR2 sequences are MNHNY and SVGAGI (reference sequence). CDR3 protein: CASSYSSGGQPQHF. DNA for the CDR3: TGTGCCAGCAGTTACTCATCAGGGGGTCAGCCCCAGCATTTT.

The chain combines TRBV4-2 with TRBJ1-2; perhaps TRBD1 as D (5 bases). V was pared by 4 bases and J by 2 bases, with 20 bases between. Germline values: CDR1 LGHNA, CDR2 YNFKEQ. This CDR3 comprises 17 residues. The CDR3, as DNA: TGTGCCAGCAGCCCCAGACGGACGGGACGACAAAACTATGGCTACACCTTC. Translation gives CASSPRRTGRQNYGYTF.

In DNA form, the CDR3 reads TGTGCCAGCAGCTTAGCCGGGATTCGAGATGAAGCTTTCTTT. Translation gives CASSLAGIRDEAFF. V and J are TRBV7-9 and TRBJ1-1, with unresolved D. V dropped 0 bases and J dropped 7 bases, with 12 bases sitting between them. Per germline, CDR1 SEHNR and CDR2 FQNEAQ (reference sequence). The CDR3 sequence is 14 residues long.

The V call is TRBV2, the J call TRBJ1-2; 8 bases fit TRBD1. Germline CDR1 is SNHLY and CDR2 is FYNNEI. V lost 6 bases and J lost 12; bases outside the gene matches: 6. CDR3 length equals 11 residues. Here the CDR3 reads CASRWTGSDTF. The CDR3 region has the DNA TGTGCCAGCAGGTGGACAGGGTCGGACACCTTC.

This rearrangement joins TRBV29-1 to TRBJ1-2; 9 bases line up with TRBD1. Germline CDR1 is SQVTM and CDR2 is ANQGSEA. V was clipped by 4 bases and J by 5 bases; unmatched bases: 5. This CDR3 contains 13 residues. CDR3 bases: TGCAGCGTTGGGTCGACAGGGGGTTATGGCTACACCTTC. The encoded protein is CSVGSTGGYGYTF.

The chain is built from TRBV25-1 and TRBJ1-4, with unresolved D. The V gene's germline CDR1 is MGHDK and CDR2 SYGVNS. V lost 3 bases to trimming and J lost 4 bases, with 9 bases between them. This CDR3 spans 14 amino acids. This CDR3 is CASSESRFNEKLFF. CDR3 DNA: TGTGCCAGCAGTGAGTCCAGGTTTAATGAAAAACTGTTTTTT. The variable domain in full, with the rest retrieved from reference TRBV25-1 and TRBJ1-4, is EADIYQTPRYLVIGTGKKITLECSQTMGHDKMYWYQQDPGMELHLIHYSYGVNSTEKGDLSSESTVSRIRTEHFPLTLESARPSHTSQYLCASSESRFNEKLFFGSGTQLSVL.

This clone was counted only a few times. The V and J genes are TRBV12-3 or TRBV12-4 and TRBJ1-2, with unresolved D. This CDR3 has 13 residues. Trimming cost V 3 bases and J 4 bases, with 9 bases left between them. The CDR3 DNA reads TGTGCCAGCAGTTTCTCATCTTTCTATGGCTACACCTTC. Its protein is CASSFSSFYGYTF.

Here the CDR3 DNA reads TGTGCCACCGAGAAAGACAGGGTGGGTCAGCCCCAGCATTTT. Translated, it gives CATEKDRVGQPQHF. The V and J genes are TRBV10-3 and TRBJ1-5; 7 bases are shared with TRBD1. Germline V lookup: CDR1 ENHRY, CDR2 SYGVKD. CDR3 length: 14 residues. V gave up 10 bases and J gave up 6 bases; unmatched junction bases: 12.

The J gene is TRBJ1-5, the V gene TRBV6-2 or TRBV6-3, with 11 bases fitting TRBD1. Looked up from germline, CDR1 is MNHEY and CDR2 is SVGEGT. The CDR3 spans 18 residues. Losses at the gene ends were 2 bases for V and 2 bases for J; bases not matched to a gene: 8. CDR3 region: CASSYGTGGSGGNQPQHF. CDR3 DNA: TGTGCCAGCAGTTACGGGACAGGGGGTTCTGGTGGCAATCAGCCCCAGCATTTT.

The genes are TRBV2 and TRBJ1-5; D gene unclear. Germline V CDR1 and CDR2: SNHLY, FYNNEI. V dropped 1 base and J dropped 0 bases, with 7 bases sitting between them. The CDR3 sequence is 15 residues long. In nucleotides, the CDR3 is TGTGCCAGCAGTGAAGGGGCCGATAGCAATCAGCCCCAGCATTTT. Translating it yields CASSEGADSNQPQHF.

This sequence joins TRBV7-3 and TRBJ2-1; TRBD1 or TRBD2 may be the D gene (5 bases each). V lost 5 bases, J lost 2 bases, and 13 bases lay in between. The CDR3 totals 15 residues. Per germline, CDR1 SGHTA and CDR2 FQGTGA. For the CDR3, the DNA is TGTGCCAGCAGCCTCTCCGGGACCACCTACAATGAGCAGTTCTTC. It yields the protein CASSLSGTTYNEQFF.